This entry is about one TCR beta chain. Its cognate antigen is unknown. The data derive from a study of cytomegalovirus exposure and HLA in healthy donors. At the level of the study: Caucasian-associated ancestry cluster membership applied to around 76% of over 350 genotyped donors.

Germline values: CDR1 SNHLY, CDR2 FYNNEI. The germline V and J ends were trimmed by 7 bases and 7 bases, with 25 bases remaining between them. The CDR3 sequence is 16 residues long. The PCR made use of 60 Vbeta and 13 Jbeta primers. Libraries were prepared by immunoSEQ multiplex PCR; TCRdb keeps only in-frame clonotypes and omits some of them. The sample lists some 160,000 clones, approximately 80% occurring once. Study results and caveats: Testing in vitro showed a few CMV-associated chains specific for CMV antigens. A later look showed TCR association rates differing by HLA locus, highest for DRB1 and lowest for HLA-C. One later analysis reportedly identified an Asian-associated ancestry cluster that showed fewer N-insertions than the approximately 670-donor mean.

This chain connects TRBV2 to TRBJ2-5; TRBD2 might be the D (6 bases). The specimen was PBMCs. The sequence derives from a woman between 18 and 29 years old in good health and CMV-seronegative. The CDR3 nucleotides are TGTGCCAGCAAGGAACAGAGCCTCGGGGGAATCGGGACCCAGTACTTC. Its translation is CASKEQSLGGIGTQYF.